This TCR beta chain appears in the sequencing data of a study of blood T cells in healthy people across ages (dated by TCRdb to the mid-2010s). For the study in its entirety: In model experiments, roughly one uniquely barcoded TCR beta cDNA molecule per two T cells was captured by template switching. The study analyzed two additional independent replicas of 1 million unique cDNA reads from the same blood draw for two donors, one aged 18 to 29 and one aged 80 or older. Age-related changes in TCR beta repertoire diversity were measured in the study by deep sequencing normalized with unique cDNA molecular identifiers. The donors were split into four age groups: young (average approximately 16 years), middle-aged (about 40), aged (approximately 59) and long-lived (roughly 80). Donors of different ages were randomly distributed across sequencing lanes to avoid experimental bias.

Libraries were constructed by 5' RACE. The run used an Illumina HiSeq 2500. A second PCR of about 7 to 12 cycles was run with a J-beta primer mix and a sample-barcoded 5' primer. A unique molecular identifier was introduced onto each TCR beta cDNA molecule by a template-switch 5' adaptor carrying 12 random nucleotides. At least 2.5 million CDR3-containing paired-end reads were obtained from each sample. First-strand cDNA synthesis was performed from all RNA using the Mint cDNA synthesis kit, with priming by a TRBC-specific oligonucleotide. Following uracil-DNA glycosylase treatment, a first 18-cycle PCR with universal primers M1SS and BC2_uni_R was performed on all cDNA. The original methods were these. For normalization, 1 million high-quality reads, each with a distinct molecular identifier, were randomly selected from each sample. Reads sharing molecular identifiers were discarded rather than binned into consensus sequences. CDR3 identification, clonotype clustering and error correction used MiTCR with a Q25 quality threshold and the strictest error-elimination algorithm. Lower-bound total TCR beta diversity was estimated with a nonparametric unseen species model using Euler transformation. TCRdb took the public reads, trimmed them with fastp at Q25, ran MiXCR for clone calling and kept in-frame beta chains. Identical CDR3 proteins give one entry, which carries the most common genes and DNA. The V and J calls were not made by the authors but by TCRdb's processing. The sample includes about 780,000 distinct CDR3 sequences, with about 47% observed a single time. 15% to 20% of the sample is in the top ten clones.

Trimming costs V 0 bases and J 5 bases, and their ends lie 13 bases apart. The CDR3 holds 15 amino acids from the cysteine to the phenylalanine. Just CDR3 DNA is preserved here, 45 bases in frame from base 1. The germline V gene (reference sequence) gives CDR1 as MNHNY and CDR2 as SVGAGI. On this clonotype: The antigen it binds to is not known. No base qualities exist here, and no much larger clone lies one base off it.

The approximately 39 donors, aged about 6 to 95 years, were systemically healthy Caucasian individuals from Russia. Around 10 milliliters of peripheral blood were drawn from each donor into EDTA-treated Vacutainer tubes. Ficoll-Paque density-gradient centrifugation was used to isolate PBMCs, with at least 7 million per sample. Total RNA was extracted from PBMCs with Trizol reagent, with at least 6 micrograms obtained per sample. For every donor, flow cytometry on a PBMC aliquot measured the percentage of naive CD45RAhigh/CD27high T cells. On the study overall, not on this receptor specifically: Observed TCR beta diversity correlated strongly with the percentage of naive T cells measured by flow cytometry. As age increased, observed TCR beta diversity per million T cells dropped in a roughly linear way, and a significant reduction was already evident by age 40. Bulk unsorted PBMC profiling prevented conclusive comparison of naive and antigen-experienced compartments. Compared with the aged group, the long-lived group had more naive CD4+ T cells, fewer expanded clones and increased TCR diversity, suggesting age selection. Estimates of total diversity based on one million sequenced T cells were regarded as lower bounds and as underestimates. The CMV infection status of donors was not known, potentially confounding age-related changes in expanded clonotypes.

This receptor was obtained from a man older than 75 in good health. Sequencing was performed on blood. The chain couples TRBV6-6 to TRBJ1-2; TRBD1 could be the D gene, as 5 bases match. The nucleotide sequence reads TGTGCCAGCAGTTACTCGTCGCAGGGATGGTATGGCTACACCTTC. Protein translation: CASSYSSQGWYGYTF.